This TCR beta chain was observed in a study of OX40 agonist ivuxolimab in advanced cancers. The wider study: Treatment of patients was with ivuxolimab, an agonistic anti-OX40 (CD134) antibody.

Clones were read by immunoSEQ multiplex PCR, and TCRdb kept only the in-frame ones, dropping some. Among roughly 15,000 clones listed, around nine tenths were seen once. Germline V gene data show CDR1 as MGHRA and CDR2 as YSYEKL. The CDR3 covers 16 residues. The V and J ends lost 4 bases and 6 bases, in that order; junction bases with no gene match: 10. At baseline, cycle 4 day 1, and cycle 7 day 1, blood was sampled. The source was CD4+ or CD8+ T cells sorted from blood, collected in a trial of the OX40 agonist ivuxolimab. This receptor was taken from an adult with an advanced solid tumor such as melanoma, head and neck, liver or kidney cancer. The gene calls are TRBV4-1 and TRBJ2-1; 9 bases match TRBD1. This CDR3 is CASSLRQGVSGNEQFF. CDR3 nucleotides: TGCGCCAGCAGCCTGAGACAGGGGGTTTCTGGCAATGAGCAGTTCTTC.